This T cell receptor (beta chain) was sequenced during a study of T cell responses to AZD1222 COVID-19 vaccine. Whole-study context: Pooled samples include second doses given at about 4 or 12 weeks. The study's findings and limits: The peak T cell response came first, and repertoires were sampled only after it. It should be noted that donors were predominantly white British and more often female, and clonal diversity was possibly underestimated. Regions 160-218 and 743-854 held dominance among vaccine-associated CD4 TCRs, which spanned spike.

Assay: immunoSEQ multiplex PCR; the TCRdb copy retains only in-frame clones and omits some. The table has almost 80,000 clones, roughly nine tenths seen once. About this clone: Its antigen is not known.

This clonotype was obtained from an adult in good health. The sample here was peripheral blood, taken on day 0 of AZD1222 vaccination.

In nucleotides, the CDR3 is TGCGCCAGCAGCCAAGGGCCCGGGACAGGGGAAGCTTTCTTT. Its protein is CASSQGPGTGEAFF. The chain carries TRBV4-1 and TRBJ1-1; 9 positions agree with TRBD1. This CDR3 is 14 amino acids long. The V segment lost 1 base and the J segment 8 bases; nucleotides outside the gene matches: 5. Germline V gene sequence: CDR1 MGHRA, CDR2 YSYEKL.